A single sample gave rise to the 27 T cell receptor beta chains below, sequenced in a study of persistence of HIV-infected CD4 T cells. This was the immunoSEQ version 4 assay in survey mode. Data came from immunoSEQ multiplex PCR; TCRdb stores just in-frame clones and leaves some out. The table records fewer than 45,000 clones, around 90% of them present only once. Cells were stimulated nonspecifically with anti-CD3/anti-CD28 magnetic beads. Sorting of responding CD4+ T cells relied on upregulated CD40 ligand together with CD69. Antigens for these TCRs are unknown. This material consisted of CD4+ T cells sorted from PBMCs after roughly 18-hour stimulation, taken from a patient who received antiretroviral therapy. All receptors come from an adult woman with HIV who was CMV-seropositive.

This clone was seen a single time. The rearrangement uses TRBV6-1 and TRBJ1-6, with 9 bases aligning to TRBD1. There are 16 residues in the CDR3. Germline CDR1 reads MNHNS; CDR2 reads SASEGT. V lost 0 bases, J lost 6 bases, and 3 bases stayed unmatched. The chain's CDR3 is CASSEAPTGGNSPLHF. Written as DNA, the CDR3 is TGTGCCAGCAGTGAAGCGCCGACAGGGGGTAATTCACCCCTCCACTTT.

The chain employs TRBV9 and TRBJ1-6, with a possible D match to TRBD1 (6 bases). CDR3 length: 17 residues. V was pared by 0 bases and J by 7 bases, with 17 bases between. Germline V gene data show CDR1 as SGDLS and CDR2 as YYNGEE. CDR3 amino acids: CASSVGSMRTVNSPLHF. CDR3 in DNA: TGTGCCAGCAGCGTAGGGTCAATGAGGACAGTAAATTCACCCCTCCACTTT.

The V and J genes are TRBV6-5 and TRBJ1-2; D might be TRBD1 (6 bases). Between the trimmed V and J ends, which lost 7 bases and 8 bases, there was a span of 20 bases. The CDR3 has 14 amino acids. From germline, CDR1 is MNHEY and CDR2 SVGAGI. The CDR3 DNA reads as TGTGCCAGCAACCAAGGGGGGGCGATAAACGGCTACACCTTC. Translating it yields CASNQGGAINGYTF.

The rearrangement uses TRBV27 and TRBJ1-2; perhaps TRBD1 as D (5 bases). This CDR3 has 14 residues. V was pared by 5 bases and J by 5 bases, with 15 bases between. CDR1 is MNHEY, CDR2 SMNVEV, per germline (reference sequence). The CDR3 protein is CASSPGPLGYGYTF. The CDR3 bases are TGTGCCAGCAGTCCAGGGCCCCTCGGGTATGGCTACACCTTC.

The CDR3 protein is CACTSGQHYGYTF. For the CDR3, the DNA is TGTGCCTGCACCTCGGGACAGCACTATGGCTACACCTTC. The V gene is TRBV30, the J gene TRBJ1-2; 7 nucleotides align to TRBD1. Germline loops: CDR1 GTSNPN, CDR2 SVGIG (reference sequence). The junction had 7 bases not matched to a gene; V was cut back by 6 bases and J by 3 bases. The CDR3 is 13 amino acids.

The V call is TRBV12-3 or TRBV12-4, the J call TRBJ1-1; the match to TRBD1 covers 7 bases. Trimming removed 10 bases from V and 5 bases from J; junction bases left unmatched: 10. The CDR3 consists of 13 residues. CDR3 DNA: TGTGCCACCTTGACAGGGACGGAAACTGAAGCTTTCTTT. This gives the protein CATLTGTETEAFF.

Concerning this clone: The junction departs from the called germline gene at one end, perhaps through a read error. This sequence joins TRBV18 and TRBJ1-2, with D possibly TRBD1 on 5 matching bases. Germline V gene lookup returns CDR1 KGHSH and CDR2 LQKENI. The CDR3 spans 13 residues. The DNA for the CDR3 is TGTGCCAGCTCACCGGGGGATTACTACGGCTACACCTTC. This encodes CASSPGDYYGYTF.

This chain joins TRBV12-3 or TRBV12-4 and TRBJ2-1; D remains unclear. With 5 bases removed from V and 5 bases from J, the gap between germline ends came to 7 bases. This CDR3 comprises 12 residues. Here the CDR3 reads CASSRLNNEQFF. CDR3 nucleotide sequence: TGTGCCAGCAGTCGGCTTAACAATGAGCAGTTCTTC.

This clone turned up a few times. The chain is built from TRBV4-1 and TRBJ1-4; TRBD1 might be the D (5 bases). The length of the CDR3 is 18 residues. Germline loops: CDR1 MGHRA, CDR2 YSYEKL. Deletions cut 3 bases from V and 6 bases from J, with 23 bases between. CDR3 loop: CASSQLQDIGWGYEKLFF. The CDR3 bases are TGCGCCAGCAGCCAGTTACAGGACATCGGTTGGGGGTATGAAAAACTGTTTTTT.

V is TRBV7-3 and J is TRBJ1-1, with D perhaps TRBD1 (6 bases). The V end was cut by 5 bases, the J end by 1 base, with 14 bases between. This CDR3 spans 15 amino acids. CDR1 is SGHTA and CDR2 is FQGTGA in the germline V gene. CDR3: CASSVNRVENTEAFF. The CDR3 coding sequence is TGTGCCAGCAGCGTCAACAGGGTCGAGAACACTGAAGCTTTCTTT. The variable domain in full, completed from reference TRBV7-3 and TRBJ1-1, reads GAGVSQTPSNKVTEKGKYVELRCDPISGHTALYWYRQSLGQGPEFLIYFQGTGAADDSGLPNDRFFAVRPEGSVSTLKIQRTERGDSAVYLCASSVNRVENTEAFFGQGTRLTVV.

This clone was seen just once. This CDR3 reads CASSFGAELGYTF. The CDR3 DNA reads as TGTGCCAGCAGTTTCGGTGCGGAGCTTGGCTACACCTTC. V is TRBV12-3 or TRBV12-4 and J is TRBJ1-2; no firm D call. The CDR3 is made up of 13 amino acids. V was clipped by 3 bases and J by 7 bases, with 12 bases between them.

The CDR3 protein is CASSPRNALNTEAFF. For the CDR3, the DNA is TGTGCCAGCTCACCTCGTAACGCTCTGAACACTGAAGCTTTCTTT. This sequence joins TRBV18 and TRBJ1-1; D call uncertain. Germline CDR1 reads KGHSH; CDR2 reads LQKENI. The V end was cut by 3 bases, the J end by 0 bases, with 11 bases between. The CDR3 extends over 15 amino acids. The variable domain in full, completed from reference TRBV18 and TRBJ1-1, reads NAGVMQNPRHLVRRRGQEARLRCSPMKGHSHVYWYRQLPEEGLKFMVYLQKENIIDESGMPKERFSAEFPKEGPSILRIQQVVRGDSAAYFCASSPRNALNTEAFFGQGTRLTVV.

The chain has TRBV7-8 and TRBJ1-2; a weak D match, TRBD1 (5 bases). Germline loops: CDR1 SGHVS, CDR2 FQNEAQ. The V gene lost 1 base and the J gene lost 4 bases, with 13 bases spanning the gap. The CDR3 consists of 15 residues. The CDR3 DNA reads as TGTGCCAGCAGCTTAGAGGCAGGGAGACCCTATGGCTACACCTTC. It yields the protein CASSLEAGRPYGYTF.

In nucleotides, the CDR3 is TGTGCCAGCAACCTAGGGGGGGCCGATGAGCAGTTCTTC. Translated: CASNLGGADEQFF. The J gene is TRBJ2-1, the V gene TRBV7-6; TRBD2 might be the D (7 bases). Between the trimmed V and J ends, which lost 7 bases and 8 bases, there was a span of 15 bases. This CDR3 comprises 13 residues. The V gene's germline CDR1 is SGHVS and CDR2 FNYEAQ.

With regard to this clone: This CDR3 is also generated by other DNA sequences in the sample. The V gene is TRBV29-1, the J gene TRBJ1-2; D might be TRBD1 (6 bases). V was pared by 7 bases and J by 4 bases, with 19 bases between. The CDR3 loop spans 14 amino acids. Germline V gene sequence: CDR1 SQVTM, CDR2 ANQGSEA. The DNA for the CDR3 is TGCAGCGCCGGGGGCGGGGGGAGCTCCTATGGCTACACCTTC. Protein: CSAGGGGSSYGYTF. Together with reference TRBV29-1 and TRBJ1-2, the CDR3 gives the full variable domain: SAVISQKPSRDICQRGTSLTIQCQVDSQVTMMFWYRQQPGQSLTLIATANQGSEATYESGFVIDKFPISRPNLTFSTLTVSNMSPEDSSIYLCSAGGGGSSYGYTFGSGTRLTVV.

The chain links TRBV6-5 to TRBJ2-7; 8 bases match TRBD1. Losses at the gene ends were 6 bases for V and 2 bases for J; bases not matched to a gene: 9. CDR3 length: 15 amino acids. The germline CDR1 and CDR2 sequences are MNHEY and SVGAGI. In nucleotides, the CDR3 is TGTGCCAGCAGGCTTGGACAGGGAGTTCCCTACGAGCAGTACTTC. This codes for CASRLGQGVPYEQYF.

J is TRBJ1-4 and V is TRBV3-1 (or the pseudogene TRBV3-2); perhaps TRBD1 as D (6 bases). The CDR3 runs 17 residues. Germline V gene lookup returns CDR1 LGHDT and CDR2 YNNKEL (reference sequence). The V end was cut by 5 bases, the J end by 0 bases, with 16 bases between. The CDR3 protein is CASSTTTPGATNEKLFF. CDR3 coding DNA: TGTGCCAGCAGCACGACGACGCCAGGGGCAACTAATGAAAAACTGTTTTTT.

This sequence joins TRBV7-3 and TRBJ1-1; possibly TRBD1 for D (6 bases). There are 14 residues in the CDR3. Germline CDR1 is SGHTA and CDR2 is FQGTGA. Trimming removed 6 bases at V and 4 bases at J, with 15 bases between. The CDR3 reads CASSPAPDSTEAFF. For the CDR3, the DNA is TGTGCCAGCAGTCCGGCCCCGGACAGCACTGAAGCTTTCTTT.

V and J are TRBV5-1 and TRBJ2-3, with 11 bases fitting TRBD1. The CDR3 is made up of 15 amino acids. Germline V gene data show CDR1 as SGHRS and CDR2 as YFSETQ. V was clipped by 4 bases and J by 4 bases; unmatched bases: 5. CDR3 nucleotide sequence: TGCGCCAGCAGCCGGGACAGGGGGGGCCCAGATACGCAGTATTTT. It encodes CASSRDRGGPDTQYF.

The rearrangement links TRBV2 to TRBJ1-1; no clear D gene. The CDR3 runs 12 residues. From germline, CDR1 is SNHLY and CDR2 FYNNEI. V lost 6 bases and J lost 1, with 6 bases in between. In nucleotides, the CDR3 is TGTGCCAGCAGGGGAGAGAACACTGAAGCTTTCTTT. Translation gives CASRGENTEAFF. The whole variable domain, filled in from reference TRBV2 and TRBJ1-1, reads EPEVTQTPSHQVTQMGQEVILRCVPISNHLYFYWYRQILGQKVEFLVSFYNNEISEKSEIFDDQFSVERPDGSNFTLKIRSTKLEDSAMYFCASRGENTEAFFGQGTRLTVV.

This chain joins TRBV4-1 and TRBJ1-2; perhaps TRBD1 as D (5 bases). CDR1 is MGHRA and CDR2 is YSYEKL in the germline V gene. Trimming removed 5 bases from V and 0 bases from J, with 10 bases in between. The CDR3 is 14 residues long. The CDR3 spells CASSGDLANYGYTF. CDR3 nucleotide sequence: TGCGCCAGCAGCGGGGACCTAGCTAACTATGGCTACACCTTC.

V and J are TRBV6-5 and TRBJ2-1; D remains unclear. V lost 2 bases, J lost 7 bases, and 12 bases lay in between. CDR1 and CDR2 (germline): MNHEY, SVGAGI. The CDR3 has 14 amino acids. In DNA, the CDR3 is TGTGCCAGCAGTTACGGCGGCCTGAGGAATGAGCAGTTCTTC. Its translation: CASSYGGLRNEQFF.

This clone has only one observation. The J gene is TRBJ2-2, the V gene TRBV7-3; the D gene is possibly TRBD1 (6 bases). Germline assignment: CDR1 SGHTA and CDR2 FQGTGA. This CDR3 region has 17 residues. V lost 5 bases and J 5 bases, leaving 21 bases between the germline ends. The CDR3 sequence is CASSVGPRGLGTGELFF. CDR3 sequence (DNA): TGTGCCAGCAGCGTCGGCCCCAGGGGATTAGGGACCGGGGAGCTGTTTTTT.

J is TRBJ2-3 and V is TRBV12-3 or TRBV12-4, with D hard to call. Trimming removed 1 base at V and 3 bases at J, with 5 bases between. The CDR3 consists of 13 residues. The CDR3 DNA reads as TGTGCCAGCAGTTTAGTAGGAACAGATACGCAGTATTTT. Protein: CASSLVGTDTQYF.

About this clone: Germline and junction disagree at one end, which may indicate a read error. V and J are TRBV4-1 and TRBJ2-1, with 10 nucleotides matching TRBD2. Germline V gives CDR1 MGHRA, CDR2 YSYEKL. The CDR3 runs to 15 residues. The CDR3 sequence: CASSQEGLAGARGLF. Written as DNA, the CDR3 is TGCGCCAGCAGCCAAGAGGGCCTAGCGGGGGCCCGGGGCCTCTTC.

This clone has a single count. This chain uses TRBV3-1 (or the pseudogene TRBV3-2) with TRBJ2-5; possibly TRBD1 for D (6 bases). V lost 3 bases, J lost 9 bases, and 17 bases lay in between. The CDR3 is 14 residues long. CDR1 LGHDT and CDR2 YNNKEL come from the germline V gene (reference sequence). CDR3 DNA sequence: TGTGCCAGCAGCCAGACGGACAGAGGTATGGCCCAGTACTTC. Residues: CASSQTDRGMAQYF.

V gene TRBV7-8 combines with J gene TRBJ2-2, with D uncertain. V was cut by 0 bases and J by 4 bases, with 6 bases left in between. The CDR3 consists of 14 residues. In germline, CDR1 is SGHVS, CDR2 FQNEAQ. CDR3 coding DNA: TGTGCCAGCAGCTTAGCTGCAGTCACCGGGGAGCTGTTTTTT. Its translation is CASSLAAVTGELFF.